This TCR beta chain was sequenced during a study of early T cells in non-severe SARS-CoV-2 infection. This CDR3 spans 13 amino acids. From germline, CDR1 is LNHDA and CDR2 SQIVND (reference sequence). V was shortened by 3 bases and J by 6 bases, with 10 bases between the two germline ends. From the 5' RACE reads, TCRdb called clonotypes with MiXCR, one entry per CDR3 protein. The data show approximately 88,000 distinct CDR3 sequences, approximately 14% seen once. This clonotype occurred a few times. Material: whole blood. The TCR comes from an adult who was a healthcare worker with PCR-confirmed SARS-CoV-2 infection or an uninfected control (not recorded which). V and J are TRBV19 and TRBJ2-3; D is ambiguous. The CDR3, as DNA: TGTGCCAGTAGTATGAGCAGTGCTGATACGCAGTATTTT. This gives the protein CASSMSSADTQYF.